The 22 T cell receptor beta chains presented below share a single source sample, sequenced in a study of CD8+ T cells in alopecia areata. CD4+ cells obtained from roughly 5 patients were subjected to sorting into CD25+CD127- cells. Sequencing relied on a cDNA template that was reverse transcribed from extracted RNA. The data were produced by immunoSEQ multiplex PCR, yet TCRdb's version contains in-frame clones alone and is incomplete. The table lists 37,000 or so clones, under 65% of them singletons, with approximately 1.7% in the top ten. The sequencing sample was made of CD4+ Tregs sorted from blood. All receptors come from a human donor with alopecia areata.

This clone has more than one count but fewer than ten. The V and J genes are TRBV4-2 and TRBJ2-2, with TRBD2 matching 14 bases. The trim removed 1 base at V and 3 bases at J, leaving 10 bases unmatched. This CDR3 spans 20 amino acids. Germline assignment: CDR1 LGHNA and CDR2 YNFKEQ. CDR3 residues: CASSQVLSGTSGGDTGELFF. CDR3 nucleotides: TGTGCCAGCAGCCAAGTCCTTTCCGGGACTAGCGGGGGAGACACCGGGGAGCTGTTTTTT.

The chain has TRBV18 and TRBJ1-1; weak D call: TRBD1 (6 bases). The V and J ends lost 3 bases and 4 bases respectively, with 18 bases between them. The CDR3 is 16 amino acids. Germline CDR1 reads KGHSH; CDR2 reads LQKENI. Written as DNA, the CDR3 is TGTGCCAGCTCACCCCCTGGTCGGGGGGCAGGCACTGAAGCTTTCTTT. Protein sequence: CASSPPGRGAGTEAFF. Drawing the rest from reference TRBV18 and TRBJ1-1, the complete variable domain is NAGVMQNPRHLVRRRGQEARLRCSPMKGHSHVYWYRQLPEEGLKFMVYLQKENIIDESGMPKERFSAEFPKEGPSILRIQQVVRGDSAAYFCASSPPGRGAGTEAFFGQGTRLTVV.

This clone was counted a few times. The rearrangement links TRBV28 to TRBJ2-3; D remains ambiguous. This CDR3 comprises 13 residues. Trimming left V 4 bases short and J 3 bases short, with 8 bases between. Per the germline V gene, CDR1 is MDHEN and CDR2 is SYDVKM. The CDR3: CASSSGPTDTQYF. DNA for the CDR3: TGTGCCAGCAGTTCCGGACCGACAGATACGCAGTATTTT.

The rearrangement uses TRBV29-1 and TRBJ1-2; D call uncertain. This CDR3 comprises 13 residues. The germline CDR1 and CDR2 sequences are SQVTM and ANQGSEA. V was trimmed by 7 bases and J by 7 bases, leaving 19 bases between them. CDR3 nucleotides: TGCAGCGCCCCTCGACCGGACGAGGGTGGCTACACCTTC. This sequence encodes CSAPRPDEGGYTF.

The chain uses TRBV29-1 and TRBJ2-3, with TRBD2 as a possible D gene (5 bases). Germline V CDR1 and CDR2: SQVTM, ANQGSEA. Trimming cost V 8 bases and J 2 bases, with 8 bases left between them. The CDR3 has 11 amino acids. The CDR3 loop reads CSFDYTDTQYF. The CDR3, as DNA: TGCAGCTTCGACTACACAGATACGCAGTATTTT.

The CDR3 is CASSEDGYGYTF. The CDR3 DNA is TGTGCCAGCAGTGAGGACGGATATGGCTACACCTTC. The V gene is TRBV6-5, the J gene TRBJ1-2; D gene uncertain. Deletions cut 5 bases from V and 5 bases from J, with 9 bases between. Germline lookup yields CDR1 MNHEY and CDR2 SVGAGI. This CDR3 region has 12 residues.

This clone is a singleton in its sample. The chain has TRBV9 and TRBJ1-2, with D maybe TRBD1 (6 bases). Germline V gene data show CDR1 as SGDLS and CDR2 as YYNGEE. The CDR3 runs to 14 residues. Deletions cut 3 bases from V and 5 bases from J, with 14 bases between. CDR3 protein: CASSEGESKYGYTF. The CDR3 nucleotides are TGTGCCAGCAGCGAGGGGGAATCAAAGTATGGCTACACCTTC.

This sequence joins TRBV4-2 and TRBJ2-7; D is uncertain. The CDR3 length is 21 residues. The germline gives CDR1 LGHNA, CDR2 YNFKEQ. With 1 base removed from V and 0 bases from J, the gap between germline ends came to 28 bases. The CDR3 here is CASSQVPRAWGRIDPSYEQYF. CDR3 DNA sequence: TGTGCCAGCAGCCAAGTCCCCCGTGCATGGGGTAGGATCGACCCCTCCTACGAGCAGTACTTC.

The chain combines TRBV29-1 with TRBJ2-1, with D unclear. Germline V gives CDR1 SQVTM, CDR2 ANQGSEA. V dropped 4 bases and J dropped 0 bases, with 4 bases sitting between them. The CDR3 consists of 12 residues. CDR3 residues: CSVGTSYNEQFF. CDR3 nucleotides: TGCAGCGTTGGGACCTCCTACAATGAGCAGTTCTTC.

This clone has a handful of counts. The J gene is TRBJ1-2, the V gene TRBV10-3, with 9 nucleotides matching TRBD1. The junction had 7 bases not matched to a gene; V was cut back by 6 bases and J by 8 bases. The CDR3 spans 13 residues. CDR1 is ENHRY and CDR2 is SYGVKD in the germline V gene. The CDR3 sequence is CAISGTGLLGYTF. CDR3 DNA sequence: TGTGCCATCAGCGGGACAGGGCTTCTCGGCTACACCTTC.

The V gene is TRBV4-2, the J gene TRBJ1-2; 10 bases align to TRBD1. The CDR3 loop spans 13 amino acids. The J segment lost 8 bases and the V segment lost 4 bases, leaving 4 bases of the junction unmatched. Germline lookup yields CDR1 LGHNA and CDR2 YNFKEQ. CDR3 nucleotide sequence: TGTGCCAGCAGCCGCGACAGGGGGCTCGGCTACACCTTC. Encoded protein: CASSRDRGLGYTF.

The rearrangement uses TRBV6-1 and TRBJ1-3; TRBD1 matches 8 bases. V lost 7 bases to trimming and J lost 2 bases; unmatched junction nucleotides: 4. CDR1 and CDR2 from the germline V gene are MNHNS and SASEGT. CDR3 length: 14 residues. CDR3 residues: CASTLDRAGNTIYF. The CDR3 region has the DNA TGTGCCAGCACCCTGGACAGGGCTGGAAACACCATATATTTT.

This sequence joins TRBV19 and TRBJ2-3; a weak D match, TRBD1 (6 bases). V was cut by 3 bases and J by 1 base, with 8 bases left in between. The CDR3 has 14 amino acids. Germline V gene sequence: CDR1 LNHDA, CDR2 SQIVND (reference sequence). CDR3: CASSIGQRTDTQYF. The CDR3 DNA sequence: TGTGCCAGTAGTATCGGACAGCGCACAGATACGCAGTATTTT.

This clone was found a few times. The rearrangement uses TRBV29-1 and TRBJ2-5; D is uncertain. The ends were cut back, 7 bases at V and 4 bases at J, with 19 bases in the middle. Germline CDR1 SQVTM, CDR2 ANQGSEA. CDR3 size: 14 residues. Written as DNA, the CDR3 is TGCAGCGCTAGGTCGGGCACCACGGGAGAGACCCAGTACTTC. Its protein product is CSARSGTTGETQYF.

The chain links TRBV12-5 to TRBJ2-2; 13 bases are shared with TRBD2. CDR3 length: 17 residues. CDR1 LGHNT and CDR2 FRNRAP come from the germline V gene. Trimming removed 5 bases from V and 5 bases from J; junction bases left unmatched: 8. The CDR3 protein is CASGQTRTSGGTGELFF. The CDR3 DNA reads as TGTGCTAGTGGTCAGACAAGGACTAGCGGGGGAACCGGGGAGCTGTTTTTT.

The chain joins TRBV7-9 to TRBJ2-2; a weak D match, TRBD2 (5 bases). The germline V gene encodes CDR1 SEHNR and CDR2 FQNEAQ (reference sequence). The CDR3 loop spans 14 amino acids. V lost 1 base to trimming and J lost 7 bases, with 10 bases between them. The CDR3 region has the DNA TGTGCCAGCAGCTTAGGGCCCCGGGGCGGGGAGCTGTTTTTT. As protein: CASSLGPRGGELFF.

The rearrangement links TRBV27 to TRBJ1-5, with D possibly being TRBD1 (5 bases). Germline loops: CDR1 MNHEY, CDR2 SMNVEV (reference sequence). Trimming took off 3 bases at V and 5 bases at J, with 14 bases between the two ends. The CDR3 has 15 amino acids. CDR3 bases: TGTGCCAGCAGTTTTAGCGCGACAGCAGATCAGCCCCAGCATTTT. This codes for CASSFSATADQPQHF.

V usage is TRBV2 and J usage is TRBJ2-3; D possibly corresponds to TRBD2 (5 bases). Germline V lookup: CDR1 SNHLY, CDR2 FYNNEI. The CDR3 sequence is 13 residues long. The V and J ends lost 3 bases and 7 bases respectively, with 11 bases between them. The CDR3, as DNA: TGTGCCAGCAGTGACGAGGGTTTGAATACGCAGTATTTT. As protein: CASSDEGLNTQYF.

This clone was found a few times. The chain has TRBV4-1 and TRBJ2-3; 11 bases match TRBD2. This CDR3 has 18 amino acids. Per germline, CDR1 MGHRA and CDR2 YSYEKL. The junction had 9 bases not matched to a gene; V was cut back by 0 bases and J by 4 bases. The CDR3 region is CASSQDFVAGGLADTQYF. The CDR3 DNA reads TGCGCCAGCAGCCAAGATTTCGTAGCGGGAGGGCTTGCAGATACGCAGTATTTT.

J is TRBJ2-7 and V is TRBV29-1; the match to TRBD2 covers 14 bases. Germline V CDR1 and CDR2: SQVTM, ANQGSEA. V dropped 6 bases and J dropped 0; count of bases not matched to a gene: 10. This CDR3 has 17 residues. Here the CDR3 reads CSVTGTSGGLSSYEQYF. The DNA for the CDR3 is TGCAGCGTGACGGGGACTAGCGGGGGACTATCCTCCTACGAGCAGTACTTC.

The CDR3 DNA is TGCGCCAGCAGCCACCTCAATGAGCAGTTCTTC. Residues: CASSHLNEQFF. The V and J genes are TRBV4-1 and TRBJ2-1; D remains ambiguous. Germline V lookup: CDR1 MGHRA, CDR2 YSYEKL. V was cut by 3 bases and J by 6 bases, with 3 bases left in between. This CDR3 region has 11 residues.

A few counts support this clone. V and J are TRBV11-2 and TRBJ2-3; D unresolved. This CDR3 has 14 amino acids. The V gene's germline CDR1 is SGHAT and CDR2 FQNNGV. The V and J ends lost 1 base and 6 bases respectively, with 11 bases between them. CDR3 nucleotide sequence: TGTGCCAGCAGCTTAGGGCCCTCCTTGGATACGCAGTATTTT. The encoded protein is CASSLGPSLDTQYF.